This T cell receptor beta chain was identified in a study of response to subunit inactivated influenza vaccine. General study points: Authors suggested that a seasonal influenza vaccination recruits few new T cells each time.

A few counts support this clonotype. Its specificity is unknown. Each CDR3 protein gets one entry after TCRdb re-called the RT-PCR reads with MiXCR. The sample carries 150,000 to 200,000 distinct CDR3 sequences, 9.5% to 13% recorded once. The CDR3 sequence is 15 residues long. V lost 2 bases to trimming and J lost 5 bases; unmatched junction nucleotides: 7. Germline V CDR1 and CDR2: MNHEY, SVGAGI. The sequence derives from a man aged 45-60 years who received an inactivated influenza vaccine. The chain combines TRBV6-5 with TRBJ1-2, with 8 bases identical to TRBD1. Here the sequenced sample was non-naive T cells sorted from PBMCs, taken more than 35 days after vaccination. CDR3 in amino acids: CASSYVGTGLYGYTF. CDR3 nucleotide sequence: TGTGCCAGCAGTTACGTTGGGACAGGATTATATGGCTACACCTTC.